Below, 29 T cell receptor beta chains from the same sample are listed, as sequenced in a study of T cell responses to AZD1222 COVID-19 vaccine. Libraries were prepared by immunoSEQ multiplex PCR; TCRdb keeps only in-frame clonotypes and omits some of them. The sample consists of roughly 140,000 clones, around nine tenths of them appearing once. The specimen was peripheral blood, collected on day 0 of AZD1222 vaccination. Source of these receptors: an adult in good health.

The CDR3 here is CASSLDRYQPQHF. The CDR3 DNA sequence: TGTGCCAGCAGCTTGGATCGATATCAGCCCCAGCATTTT. The chain carries TRBV5-4 and TRBJ1-5, with D hard to call. Germline V lookup: CDR1 SGHNT, CDR2 YYREEE (reference sequence). Trimming removed 0 bases from V and 5 bases from J, with 6 bases in between. The CDR3 has 13 residues.

The DNA for the CDR3 is TGTGCCACCAGCAGCTTTAAACAGGGGGGATCGAACACTGAAGCTTTCTTT. This gives the protein CATSSFKQGGSNTEAFF. The chain combines TRBV15 with TRBJ1-1; TRBD1 agrees at 8 bases. This CDR3 has 17 residues. V gave up 3 bases and J gave up 1 base; unmatched junction bases: 10. Germline V lookup: CDR1 LNHNV, CDR2 YYDKDF (reference sequence). The whole variable domain, filled in from reference TRBV15 and TRBJ1-1, reads DAMVIQNPRYQVTQFGKPVTLSCSQTLNHNVMYWYQQKSSQAPKLLFHYYDKDFNNEADTPDNFQSRRPNTSFCFLDIRSPGLGDTAMYLCATSSFKQGGSNTEAFFGQGTRLTVV.

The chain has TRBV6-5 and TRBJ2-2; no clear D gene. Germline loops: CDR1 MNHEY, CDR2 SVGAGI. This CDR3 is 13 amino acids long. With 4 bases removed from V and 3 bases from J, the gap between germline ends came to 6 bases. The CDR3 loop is CASSFAYTGELFF. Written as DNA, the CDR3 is TGTGCCAGCAGTTTTGCGTACACCGGGGAGCTGTTTTTT.

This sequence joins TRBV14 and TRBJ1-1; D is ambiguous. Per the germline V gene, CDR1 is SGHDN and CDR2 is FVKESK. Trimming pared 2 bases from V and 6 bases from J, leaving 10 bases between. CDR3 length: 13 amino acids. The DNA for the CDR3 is TGTGCCAGCAGCCAATTGCTAGGGTCTGAAGCTTTCTTT. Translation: CASSQLLGSEAFF. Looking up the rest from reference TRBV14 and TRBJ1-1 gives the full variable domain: EAGVTQFPSHSVIEKGQTVTLRCDPISGHDNLYWYRRVMGKEIKFLLHFVKESKQDESGMPNNRFLAERTGGTYSTLKVQPAELEDSGVYFCASSQLLGSEAFFGQGTRLTVV.

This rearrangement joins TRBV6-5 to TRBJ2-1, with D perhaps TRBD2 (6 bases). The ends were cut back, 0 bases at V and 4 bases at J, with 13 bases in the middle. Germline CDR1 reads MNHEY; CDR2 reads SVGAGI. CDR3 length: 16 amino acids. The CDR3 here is CASSYSMGGVYNEQFF. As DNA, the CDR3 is TGTGCCAGCAGTTACTCTATGGGGGGAGTATACAATGAGCAGTTCTTC.

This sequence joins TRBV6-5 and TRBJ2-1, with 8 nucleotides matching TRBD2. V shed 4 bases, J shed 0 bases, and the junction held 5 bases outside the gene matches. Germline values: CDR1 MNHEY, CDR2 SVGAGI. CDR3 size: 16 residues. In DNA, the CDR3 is TGTGCCAGCAGTTTCACTAGCGGTAGCTCCTACAATGAGCAGTTCTTC. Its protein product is CASSFTSGSSYNEQFF.

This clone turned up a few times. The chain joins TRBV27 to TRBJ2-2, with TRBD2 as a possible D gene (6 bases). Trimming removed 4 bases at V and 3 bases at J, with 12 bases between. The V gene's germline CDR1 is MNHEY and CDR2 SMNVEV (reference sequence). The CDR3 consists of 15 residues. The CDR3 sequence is CASSSTRRDTGELFF. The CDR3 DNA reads TGTGCCAGCAGTTCTACCCGGAGGGACACCGGGGAGCTGTTTTTT.

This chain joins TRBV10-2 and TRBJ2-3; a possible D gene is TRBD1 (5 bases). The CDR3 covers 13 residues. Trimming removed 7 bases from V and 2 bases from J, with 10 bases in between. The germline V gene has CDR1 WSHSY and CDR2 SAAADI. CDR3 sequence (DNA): TGCGCCAGCACCGACAGCTTCACAGATACGCAGTATTTT. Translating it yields CASTDSFTDTQYF.

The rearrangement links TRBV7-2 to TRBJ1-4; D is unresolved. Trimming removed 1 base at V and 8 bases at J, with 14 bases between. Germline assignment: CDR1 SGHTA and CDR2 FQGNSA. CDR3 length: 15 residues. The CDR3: CASSLGQTSGEKLFF. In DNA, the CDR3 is TGTGCCAGCAGCTTAGGCCAAACCTCGGGGGAAAAACTGTTTTTT.

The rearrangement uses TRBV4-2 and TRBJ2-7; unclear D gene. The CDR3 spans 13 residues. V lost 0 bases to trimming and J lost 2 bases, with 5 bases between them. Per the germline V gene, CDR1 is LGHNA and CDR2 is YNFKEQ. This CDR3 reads CASSQDRAYEQYF. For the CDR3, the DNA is TGTGCCAGCAGCCAAGATAGGGCCTACGAGCAGTACTTC.

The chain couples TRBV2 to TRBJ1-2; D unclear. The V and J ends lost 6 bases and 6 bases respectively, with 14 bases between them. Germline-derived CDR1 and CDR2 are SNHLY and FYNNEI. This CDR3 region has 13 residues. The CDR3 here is CASRQSGRDGYTF. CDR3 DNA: TGTGCCAGCAGACAATCGGGGAGGGATGGCTACACCTTC.

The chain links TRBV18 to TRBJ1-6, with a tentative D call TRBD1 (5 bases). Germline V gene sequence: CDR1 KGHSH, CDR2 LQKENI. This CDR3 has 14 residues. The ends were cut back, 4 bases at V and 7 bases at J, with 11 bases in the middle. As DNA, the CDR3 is TGTGCCAGCTCACAGGACAAGGACAATTCACCCCTCCACTTT. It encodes CASSQDKDNSPLHF.

The DNA of the CDR3 is TGTGCCATCAGTGAGTCGATTGGGACAGGCGGGACTGAAGCTTTCTTT. Its translation is CAISESIGTGGTEAFF. The chain has TRBV10-3 and TRBJ1-1; 8 positions agree with TRBD1. The CDR3 runs 16 residues. V shed 0 bases, J shed 5 bases, and the junction held 8 bases outside the gene matches. CDR1 and CDR2 (germline): ENHRY, SYGVKD.

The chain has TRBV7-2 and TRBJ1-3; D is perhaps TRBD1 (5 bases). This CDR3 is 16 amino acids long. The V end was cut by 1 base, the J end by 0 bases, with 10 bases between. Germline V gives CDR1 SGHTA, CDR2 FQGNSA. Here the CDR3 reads CASSLEGRLSGNTIYF. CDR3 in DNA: TGTGCCAGCAGCTTAGAGGGGCGTCTCTCTGGAAACACCATATATTTT.

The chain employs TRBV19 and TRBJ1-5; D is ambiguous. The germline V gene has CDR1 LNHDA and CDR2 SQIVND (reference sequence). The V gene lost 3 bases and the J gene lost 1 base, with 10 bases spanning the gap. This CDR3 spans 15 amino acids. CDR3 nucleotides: TGTGCCAGTAGTATTCCGGGAGGGAGCAATCAGCCCCAGCATTTT. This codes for CASSIPGGSNQPQHF.

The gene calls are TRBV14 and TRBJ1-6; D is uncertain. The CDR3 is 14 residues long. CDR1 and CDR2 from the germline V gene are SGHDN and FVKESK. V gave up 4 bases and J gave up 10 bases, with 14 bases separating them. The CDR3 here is CASSPQHGRSPLHF. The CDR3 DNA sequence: TGTGCCAGCAGCCCACAACACGGGAGATCACCCCTCCACTTT.

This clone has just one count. CDR3 sequence (DNA): TGCGCCAGCAGCCCGGGGCCTCTTAGGGCCTCCTACAATGAGCAGTTCTTC. Its protein is CASSPGPLRASYNEQFF. V and J are TRBV4-3 and TRBJ2-1; D possibly uses TRBD1 or TRBD2 (5 bases each). From germline, CDR1 is LGHNA and CDR2 YSLEER. The CDR3 covers 17 residues. With 4 bases removed from V and 0 bases from J, the gap between germline ends came to 16 bases.

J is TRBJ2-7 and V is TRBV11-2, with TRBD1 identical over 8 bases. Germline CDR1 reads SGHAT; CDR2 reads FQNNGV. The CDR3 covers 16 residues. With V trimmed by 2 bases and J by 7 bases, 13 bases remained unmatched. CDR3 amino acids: CASSLTPGTGAVEQYF. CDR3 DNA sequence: TGTGCCAGCAGCTTAACCCCCGGGACAGGTGCGGTAGAGCAGTACTTC. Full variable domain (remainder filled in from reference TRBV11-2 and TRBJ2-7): EAGVAQSPRYKIIEKRQSVAFWCNPISGHATLYWYQQILGQGPKLLIQFQNNGVVDDSQLPKDRFSAERLKGVDSTLKIQPAKLEDSAVYLCASSLTPGTGAVEQYFGPGTRLTVT.

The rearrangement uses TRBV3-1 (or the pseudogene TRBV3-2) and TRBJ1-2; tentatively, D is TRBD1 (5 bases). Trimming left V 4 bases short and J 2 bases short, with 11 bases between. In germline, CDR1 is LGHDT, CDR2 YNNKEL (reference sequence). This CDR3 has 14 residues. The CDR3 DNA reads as TGTGCCAGCAGCCCTTACGACAGCAACTATGGCTACACCTTC. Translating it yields CASSPYDSNYGYTF.

The CDR3 DNA sequence: TGTGCCAGCAGCCAAGTTCTGCCTGGGGGTGAAAAACTGTTTTTT. It specifies CASSQVLPGGEKLFF. The chain links TRBV3-1 (or the pseudogene TRBV3-2) to TRBJ1-4, with D perhaps TRBD1 (5 bases). This CDR3 region has 15 residues. V lost 1 base and J lost 7, with 13 bases in between. Per germline, CDR1 LGHDT and CDR2 YNNKEL (reference sequence).

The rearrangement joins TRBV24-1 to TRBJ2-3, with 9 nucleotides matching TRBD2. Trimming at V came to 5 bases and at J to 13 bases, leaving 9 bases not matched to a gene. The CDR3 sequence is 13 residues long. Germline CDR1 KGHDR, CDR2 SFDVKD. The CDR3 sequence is CATSGLAGEREYF. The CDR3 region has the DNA TGTGCCACCAGTGGATTAGCGGGAGAACGGGAGTATTTT.

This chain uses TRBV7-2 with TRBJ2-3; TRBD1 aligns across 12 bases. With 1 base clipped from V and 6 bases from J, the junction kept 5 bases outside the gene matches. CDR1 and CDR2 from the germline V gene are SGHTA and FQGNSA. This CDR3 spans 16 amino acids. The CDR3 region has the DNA TGTGCCAGCAGCTTAGGGGACAGGGGGCCAACGGATACGCAGTATTTT. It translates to CASSLGDRGPTDTQYF.

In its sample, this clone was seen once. This CDR3 is CASSEWDRVHEQYF. CDR3 DNA sequence: TGTGCCAGCAGTGAATGGGACAGGGTACACGAGCAGTACTTC. The chain has TRBV6-1 and TRBJ2-7, with 9 bases lining up with TRBD1. The CDR3 totals 14 residues. Germline CDR1 is MNHNS and CDR2 is SASEGT. V dropped 2 bases and J dropped 5; count of bases not matched to a gene: 4.

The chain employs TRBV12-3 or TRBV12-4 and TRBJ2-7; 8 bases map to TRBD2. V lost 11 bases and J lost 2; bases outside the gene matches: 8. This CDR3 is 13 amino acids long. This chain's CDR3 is CAPQAGRAYEQYF. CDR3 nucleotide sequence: TGTGCCCCCCAAGCCGGGAGGGCCTACGAGCAGTACTTC.

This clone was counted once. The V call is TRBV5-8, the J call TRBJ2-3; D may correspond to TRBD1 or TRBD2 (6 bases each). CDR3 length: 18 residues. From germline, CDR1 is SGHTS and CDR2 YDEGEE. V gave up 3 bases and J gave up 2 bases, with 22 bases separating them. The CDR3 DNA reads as TGTGCCAGCAGCTATGGGGCGATGGAGGGGGTGGACACAGATACGCAGTATTTT. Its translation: CASSYGAMEGVDTDTQYF.

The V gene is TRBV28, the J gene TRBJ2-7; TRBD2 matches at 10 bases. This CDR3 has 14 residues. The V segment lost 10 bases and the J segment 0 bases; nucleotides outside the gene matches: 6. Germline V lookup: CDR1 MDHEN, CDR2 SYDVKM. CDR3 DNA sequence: TGTGCCATCGAAGCGGGAGGGAGCTCCTACGAGCAGTACTTC. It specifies CAIEAGGSSYEQYF.

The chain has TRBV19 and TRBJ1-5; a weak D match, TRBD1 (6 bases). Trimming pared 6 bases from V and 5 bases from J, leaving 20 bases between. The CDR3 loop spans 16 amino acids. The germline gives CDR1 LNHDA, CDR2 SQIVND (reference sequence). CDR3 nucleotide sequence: TGTGCCAGTAGGACATCCGACCGGGACATTTATCAGCCCCAGCATTTT. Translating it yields CASRTSDRDIYQPQHF.

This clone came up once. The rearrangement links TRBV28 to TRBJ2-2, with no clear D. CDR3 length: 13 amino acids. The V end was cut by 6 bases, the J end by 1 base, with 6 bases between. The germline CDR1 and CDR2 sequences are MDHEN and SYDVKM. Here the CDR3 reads CASRSLNTGELFF. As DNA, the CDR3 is TGTGCCAGCAGGAGTTTGAACACCGGGGAGCTGTTTTTT. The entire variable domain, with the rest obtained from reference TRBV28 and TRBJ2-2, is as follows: DVKVTQSSRYLVKRTGEKVFLECVQDMDHENMFWYRQDPGLGLRLIYFSYDVKMKEKGDIPEGYSVSREKKERFSLILESASTNQTSMYLCASRSLNTGELFFGEGSRLTVL.

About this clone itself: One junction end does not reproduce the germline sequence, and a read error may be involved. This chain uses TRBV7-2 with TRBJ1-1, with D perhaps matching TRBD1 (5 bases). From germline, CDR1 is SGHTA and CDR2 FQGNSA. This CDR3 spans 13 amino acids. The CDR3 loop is CASILRGGTEAFF. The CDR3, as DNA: TGTGCCAGCATCTTACGGGGGGGGACTGAAGCTTTCTTT.